The present T cell receptor (beta chain) was sequenced within a study of control samples from healthy donors and cancer patients. Per the germline V gene, CDR1 is MNHEY and CDR2 is SMNVEV (reference sequence). V was clipped by 6 bases and J by 2 bases, with 20 bases between them. The CDR3 loop spans 16 amino acids. Using immunoSEQ multiplex PCR, the repertoire was profiled, and TCRdb retains in-frame clones only, with some absent. The sample records about 170,000 clones, around 90% being singletons. The chain joins TRBV27 to TRBJ2-7; D is unclear. This TCR came from a woman aged 25-40 years in good health. The sequenced material came from blood. CDR3 sequence reads: CASRPTGRKQTYEQYF. CDR3 bases: TGTGCCAGCAGACCGACCGGACGGAAACAAACCTACGAGCAGTACTTC.